A single sample gave rise to the 30 T cell receptor beta chains below, sequenced in a study of sequential checkpoint blockade in melanoma. Sequencing used immunoSEQ multiplex PCR; TCRdb keeps in-frame clones, though not all of them. The sample yields fewer than 40,000 clones, roughly 84% seen once. Treatment specified: randomized to nivolumab then ipilimumab (arm A) or the reverse (arm B). The sample in question was CD8+ T cells sorted from blood (inferred from file names), obtained from a patient given nivolumab and ipilimumab in sequence. Receptors originate from a human donor with melanoma.

The V gene is TRBV7-6, the J gene TRBJ1-1; no definite D call. Trimming left V 1 base short and J 2 bases short, with 11 bases between. Per the germline V gene, CDR1 is SGHVS and CDR2 is FNYEAQ. The CDR3 contains 15 residues. CDR3 nucleotide sequence: TGTGCCAGCAGCTTAGGGGCAGAGCTCAACACTGAAGCTTTCTTT. The encoded protein is CASSLGAELNTEAFF. The full variable domain, in which reference TRBV7-6 and TRBJ1-1 provide the parts outside the CDR3, is GAGVSQSPRYKVTKRGQDVALRCDPISGHVSLYWYRQALGQGPEFLTYFNYEAQQDKSGLPNDRFSAERPEGSISTLTIQRTEQRDSAMYRCASSLGAELNTEAFFGQGTRLTVV.

This chain connects TRBV6-5 to TRBJ1-6, with 9 bases matching TRBD1. Per the germline V gene, CDR1 is MNHEY and CDR2 is SVGAGI. The CDR3 covers 13 residues. With V trimmed by 11 bases and J by 5 bases, 4 bases remained unmatched. The CDR3 nucleotides are TGTGCCGGTCGGACAGGGGATAATTCACCCCTCCACTTT. Translating gives CAGRTGDNSPLHF.

V and J are TRBV19 and TRBJ2-1; 7 bases map to TRBD2. V trimming: 3 bases; J trimming: 7 bases; junction bases outside the gene matches: 6. Germline V CDR1 and CDR2: LNHDA, SQIVND (reference sequence). The CDR3 is 14 amino acids. The CDR3 DNA is TGTGCCAGTAGTATCGGGGGGAAGACGAATGAGCAGTTCTTC. Amino acid sequence: CASSIGGKTNEQFF.

The chain has TRBV7-9 and TRBJ2-5; D perhaps matches TRBD1 (5 bases). Germline-derived CDR1 and CDR2 are SEHNR and FQNEAQ (reference sequence). Trimming removed 3 bases from V and 2 bases from J, with 7 bases in between. The CDR3 totals 13 residues. Here the CDR3 DNA reads TGTGCCAGCAGCTTGACAGTTCAAGAGACCCAGTACTTC. Translating gives CASSLTVQETQYF.

The rearrangement uses TRBV9 and TRBJ2-2; D ambiguous. The V gene lost 3 bases and the J gene lost 4 bases, with 7 bases spanning the gap. Germline V gives CDR1 SGDLS, CDR2 YYNGEE. The CDR3 runs 13 residues. The CDR3 reads CASSDFSTGELFF. The CDR3 coding sequence is TGTGCCAGCAGCGACTTTTCCACCGGGGAGCTGTTTTTT. The full variable domain, with the rest looked up from reference TRBV9 and TRBJ2-2, is DSGVTQTPKHLITATGQRVTLRCSPRSGDLSVYWYQQSLDQGLQFLIQYYNGEERAKGNILERFSAQQFPDLHSELNLSSLELGDSALYFCASSDFSTGELFFGEGSRLTVL.

A word on this clone: The junction differs from germline at one of its ends, possibly a read error. V is TRBV5-1 and J is TRBJ2-3, with D possibly TRBD2 on 6 matching bases. The length of the CDR3 is 14 residues. CDR1 and CDR2 from the germline V gene are SGHRS and YFSETQ. The CDR3 loop is CASSLVAATDTQYF. DNA of the CDR3: TGCGCCAGCAGTTTGGTAGCGGCCACAGATACGCAGTATTTT.

J is TRBJ2-3 and V is TRBV4-1; 12 nucleotides match TRBD2. This CDR3 spans 16 amino acids. Trimming at V came to 4 bases and at J to 6 bases, leaving 8 bases not matched to a gene. Germline V gene data show CDR1 as MGHRA and CDR2 as YSYEKL. In DNA, the CDR3 is TGCGCCAGCAGCCCCCTGCTAGCGGGAGGGGGGGATACGCAGTATTTT. Translating gives CASSPLLAGGGDTQYF.

The V and J genes are TRBV4-1 and TRBJ1-2; D unresolved. The CDR3 consists of 15 residues. Between the trimmed V and J ends, which lost 5 bases and 1 base, there was a span of 14 bases. Germline V lookup: CDR1 MGHRA, CDR2 YSYEKL. CDR3: CASSMSDINNYGYTF. The CDR3, as DNA: TGCGCCAGCAGCATGTCCGACATAAATAACTATGGCTACACCTTC.

This chain links TRBV27 with TRBJ2-7; D possibly corresponds to TRBD1 (6 bases). This CDR3 has 15 residues. The V gene lost 2 bases and the J gene lost 7 bases, with 18 bases spanning the gap. Germline V gene data show CDR1 as MNHEY and CDR2 as SMNVEV (reference sequence). The CDR3 loop is CASSLKGTYPWEQYF. The CDR3 region has the DNA TGTGCCAGCAGTTTAAAGGGGACATATCCTTGGGAGCAGTACTTC.

The CDR3 is CASSFTAGAYEQYV. The CDR3 nucleotides read TGTGCCAGCAGTTTTACGGCGGGAGCCTACGAGCAGTACGTC. This chain joins TRBV27 and TRBJ2-7; TRBD2 matches at 7 bases. Trimming took 3 bases from V and 2 from J; bases not matched to a gene: 4. Germline V gene lookup returns CDR1 MNHEY and CDR2 SMNVEV (reference sequence). This CDR3 has 14 residues.

This chain joins TRBV5-1 and TRBJ2-6; D not certain. The germline gives CDR1 SGHRS, CDR2 YFSETQ. Trimming took off 4 bases at V and 4 bases at J, with 6 bases between the two ends. The CDR3 covers 13 residues. This CDR3 is CASSDAGANVLTF. CDR3 nucleotides: TGCGCCAGCAGCGATGCGGGGGCCAACGTCCTGACTTTC.

The J gene is TRBJ1-2, the V gene TRBV7-8; tentative D call: TRBD1 (6 bases). V was cut by 5 bases and J by 0 bases, with 19 bases left in between. Germline V CDR1 and CDR2: SGHVS, FQNEAQ. This CDR3 contains 17 residues. CDR3 in amino acids: CASSDRWGRDTNYGYTF. In DNA form, the CDR3 reads TGTGCCAGCAGCGACCGCTGGGGGAGGGACACTAACTATGGCTACACCTTC.

The chain has TRBV5-6 and TRBJ2-5; 8 nucleotides agree with TRBD1. Gene TRBJ2-7 matches the end of the DNA better, so the J call may be wrong. Germline V CDR1 and CDR2: SGHDT, YYEEEE. The CDR3 spans 16 residues. DNA of the CDR3: TGTGCCAGCAGCTCGCCTTGGACAGGGACGGACTACGAGCAGTACTTC. Translated, it gives CASSSPWTGTDYEQYF.

This rearrangement joins TRBV7-6 to TRBJ1-1, with D maybe TRBD1 (5 bases). From germline, CDR1 is SGHVS and CDR2 FNYEAQ. The CDR3 runs 13 residues. Between the trimmed V and J ends, which lost 5 bases and 5 bases, there was a span of 12 bases. CDR3 loop: CASSPNGATEAFF. In DNA, the CDR3 is TGTGCCAGCAGCCCGAATGGGGCGACTGAAGCTTTCTTT.

The V and J genes are TRBV7-8 and TRBJ2-1; TRBD2 matches at 11 bases. The germline gives CDR1 SGHVS, CDR2 FQNEAQ. The J segment lost 4 bases and the V segment lost 5 bases, leaving 4 bases of the junction unmatched. The CDR3 contains 15 residues. In nucleotides, the CDR3 is TGTGCCAGCAGCCAGACTAGCGGGGTATACAATGAGCAGTTCTTC. This sequence encodes CASSQTSGVYNEQFF.

This chain's CDR3 is CASSVGETSGISYEQYF. The CDR3 nucleotides are TGTGCCAGCAGCGTAGGGGAGACTAGCGGGATCTCCTACGAGCAGTACTTC. The chain combines TRBV9 with TRBJ2-5; 11 positions agree with TRBD2. The J call may be wrong; the DNA end is better matched by TRBJ2-7. Germline CDR1 reads SGDLS; CDR2 reads YYNGEE. CDR3 length equals 17 residues.

The rearrangement links TRBV6-6 to TRBJ2-5; TRBD2 is a possible D gene (5 bases). Germline V gene data show CDR1 as MNHNY and CDR2 as SVGAGI (reference sequence). This CDR3 region has 14 residues. Deletions cut 1 base from V and 4 bases from J, with 10 bases between. The CDR3 is CASSYWAGPETQYF. In DNA form, the CDR3 reads TGTGCCAGCAGTTACTGGGCGGGTCCAGAGACCCAGTACTTC.

V gene TRBV27 combines with J gene TRBJ2-3; possible D gene TRBD2, 5 bases. V lost 2 bases and J 2 bases, leaving 8 bases between the germline ends. Germline CDR1 MNHEY, CDR2 SMNVEV (reference sequence). This CDR3 spans 14 amino acids. The CDR3 nucleotides are TGTGCCAGCAGTTTACTAGCAACCACAGATACGCAGTATTTT. It is translated as CASSLLATTDTQYF.

This rearrangement joins TRBV27 to TRBJ1-1; D is perhaps TRBD1 (6 bases). Trimming took 8 bases from V and 0 from J, leaving 13 bases between them. The length of the CDR3 is 14 residues. Germline CDR1 MNHEY, CDR2 SMNVEV (reference sequence). CDR3 coding DNA: TGTGCCAGCGGCCCGGGGGGCTTGAACACTGAAGCTTTCTTT. Protein: CASGPGGLNTEAFF.

This chain uses TRBV19 with TRBJ2-1; weak D call: TRBD2 (6 bases). CDR3 length: 12 amino acids. Looked up from germline, CDR1 is LNHDA and CDR2 is SQIVND (reference sequence). V was shortened by 8 bases and J by 8 bases, with 13 bases between the two germline ends. The CDR3 sequence is CASGPREYEQFF. CDR3 DNA: TGTGCCAGTGGCCCCCGGGAGTATGAGCAGTTCTTC.

The J gene is TRBJ2-7, the V gene TRBV7-9, with D possibly TRBD2 on 5 matching bases. The germline V and J ends were trimmed by 5 bases and 0 bases, with 8 bases remaining between them. The length of the CDR3 is 13 residues. CDR1 SEHNR and CDR2 FQNEAQ come from the germline V gene (reference sequence). CDR3 sequence: CASSPEGSYEQYV. CDR3 DNA: TGTGCCAGCAGCCCCGAGGGCTCCTACGAGCAGTACGTC.

This chain uses TRBV6-5 with TRBJ2-7, with a tentative D call TRBD1 (5 bases). V lost 2 bases and J 4 bases, leaving 9 bases between the germline ends. This CDR3 comprises 13 residues. CDR1 and CDR2 (germline): MNHEY, SVGAGI. CDR3 bases: TGTGCCAGCAGTTACGTCGACAGATACGAGCAGTACTTC. Translation: CASSYVDRYEQYF.

The chain is built from TRBV5-1 and TRBJ1-2; 10 bases agree with TRBD1. V was pared by 0 bases and J by 3 bases, with 5 bases of the junction left unmatched. The CDR3 sequence is 16 residues long. The V gene's germline CDR1 is SGHRS and CDR2 YFSETQ. The CDR3 here is CASSLGLGQGHYGYTF. The CDR3 DNA reads TGCGCCAGCAGCTTGGGCCTGGGACAGGGGCACTATGGCTACACCTTC.

V gene TRBV7-9 combines with J gene TRBJ2-7; D is possibly TRBD1 (5 bases). V lost 1 base to trimming and J lost 4 bases, with 8 bases between them. Germline CDR1 is SEHNR and CDR2 is FQNEAQ (reference sequence). The CDR3 is made up of 13 amino acids. The CDR3 DNA reads TGTGCCAGCAGCTTAGGACAGTTTTACGAGCAGTACTTC. This translates into CASSLGQFYEQYF.

This chain links TRBV16 with TRBJ2-1; D gene ambiguous. Per the germline V gene, CDR1 is KGHSY and CDR2 is FQNENV. V was trimmed by 0 bases and J by 7 bases, leaving 4 bases between them. This CDR3 has 12 residues. CDR3 DNA: TGTGCCAGCAGCCAATCTAGAAATGAGCAGTTCTTC. Its translation is CASSQSRNEQFF.

This chain uses TRBV5-1 with TRBJ2-1; the match to TRBD2 covers 8 bases. V lost 4 bases to trimming and J lost 4 bases; unmatched junction nucleotides: 7. This CDR3 is built from 15 residues. Germline lookup yields CDR1 SGHRS and CDR2 YFSETQ. This CDR3 is CASSPTSGAYNEQFF. The CDR3 DNA reads TGCGCCAGCAGCCCAACTAGCGGAGCTTACAATGAGCAGTTCTTC. The full variable domain, in which reference TRBV5-1 and TRBJ2-1 provide the parts outside the CDR3, is KAGVTQTPRYLIKTRGQQVTLSCSPISGHRSVSWYQQTPGQGLQFLFEYFSETQRNKGNFPGRFSGRQFSNSRSEMNVSTLELGDSALYLCASSPTSGAYNEQFFGPGTRLTVL.

The CDR3 DNA follows: TGTGCCAGCAGTGATCGAGGACTATACAATGAGCAGTTCTTC. It is translated as CASSDRGLYNEQFF. The chain couples TRBV2 to TRBJ2-1; TRBD2 might be the D (6 bases). V lost 3 bases and J lost 4, with 10 bases in between. Germline values: CDR1 SNHLY, CDR2 FYNNEI. This CDR3 has 14 amino acids. Combining the CDR3 with reference TRBV2 and TRBJ2-1 gives the whole variable domain EPEVTQTPSHQVTQMGQEVILRCVPISNHLYFYWYRQILGQKVEFLVSFYNNEISEKSEIFDDQFSVERPDGSNFTLKIRSTKLEDSAMYFCASSDRGLYNEQFFGPGTRLTVL.

This sequence joins TRBV2 and TRBJ2-7, with 9 bases lining up with TRBD1. The CDR3 is 15 residues long. Germline assignment: CDR1 SNHLY and CDR2 FYNNEI. The V and J ends lost 3 bases and 5 bases, in that order; junction bases with no gene match: 8. CDR3 residues: CASSDSGTGFDEQYF. The DNA for the CDR3 is TGTGCCAGCAGTGACTCCGGGACAGGGTTCGACGAGCAGTACTTC.

The chain is built from TRBV2 and TRBJ2-5; D is uncertain. The germline gives CDR1 SNHLY, CDR2 FYNNEI. CDR3 length: 10 amino acids. The V end was cut by 8 bases, the J end by 5 bases, with 6 bases between. As DNA, the CDR3 is TGTGCCAGCCTCGGGGAGACCCAGTACTTC. Its translation: CASLGETQYF.

The chain uses TRBV2 and TRBJ1-4; 9 bases fit TRBD1. This CDR3 region has 14 residues. Trimming removed 7 bases from V and 11 bases from J; junction bases left unmatched: 11. The germline V gene has CDR1 SNHLY and CDR2 FYNNEI. The CDR3 DNA sequence: TGTGCCAGCATTACACCCGGGACAGGGTTGAAACTGTTTTTT. As protein: CASITPGTGLKLFF.